The 8 T cell receptor beta chains below all came from one sample that was sequenced in a study of cytomegalovirus exposure and HLA in healthy donors. PCR employed 60 Vbeta and 13 Jbeta primers. The assay was immunoSEQ multiplex PCR, and TCRdb's table has in-frame clones only and misses some. Of 150,000 to 160,000 clones in the sample, roughly 85% were seen once. The sequenced material came from PBMCs. All receptors derive from a woman younger than 35 in good health and CMV-seronegative.

The chain combines TRBV2 with TRBJ2-5; D gene ambiguous. CDR1 is SNHLY and CDR2 is FYNNEI in the germline V gene. CDR3 length: 14 amino acids. The V end lost 6 bases, the J end lost 1 base, and 12 bases lay between the germline ends. The CDR3 nucleotides read TGTGCCAGCAGGACACAGACCTCCCAAGAGACCCAGTACTTC. Translating gives CASRTQTSQETQYF. The full variable domain, its missing parts supplied by reference TRBV2 and TRBJ2-5, is EPEVTQTPSHQVTQMGQEVILRCVPISNHLYFYWYRQILGQKVEFLVSFYNNEISEKSEIFDDQFSVERPDGSNFTLKIRSTKLEDSAMYFCASRTQTSQETQYFGPGTRLLVL.

The chain couples TRBV13 to TRBJ2-7; D is perhaps TRBD1 (6 bases). With 4 bases removed from V and 4 bases from J, the gap between germline ends came to 11 bases. Looked up from germline, CDR1 is PRHDT and CDR2 is FYEKMQ (reference sequence). The CDR3 length is 13 residues. The CDR3 sequence: CASSSGTLYEQYF. In DNA, the CDR3 is TGTGCCAGCAGCTCCGGGACACTTTACGAGCAGTACTTC. Looking up the rest from reference TRBV13 and TRBJ2-7 gives the full variable domain: AAGVIQSPRHLIKEKRETATLKCYPIPRHDTVYWYQQGPGQDPQFLISFYEKMQSDKGSIPDRFSAQQFSDYHSELNMSSLELGDSALYFCASSSGTLYEQYFGPGTRLTVT.

The gene calls are TRBV10-2 and TRBJ2-7, with D maybe TRBD1 (6 bases). Germline V gene lookup returns CDR1 WSHSY and CDR2 SAAADI. The V end was cut by 4 bases, the J end by 0 bases, with 13 bases between. The CDR3 length is 15 residues. CDR3 in amino acids: CASSALGASSYEQYF. CDR3 coding DNA: TGCGCCAGCAGTGCACTGGGGGCGAGCTCCTACGAGCAGTACTTC.

This chain links TRBV27 with TRBJ2-3; 14 nucleotides align to TRBD2. This CDR3 has 17 amino acids. Trimming removed 1 base from V and 5 bases from J; junction bases left unmatched: 5. The germline CDR1 and CDR2 sequences are MNHEY and SMNVEV (reference sequence). The CDR3 DNA follows: TGTGCCAGCAGTTTATTCACGGGACTAGCGGGAGTAGATACGCAGTATTTT. Its translation: CASSLFTGLAGVDTQYF.

The rearrangement links TRBV6-1 to TRBJ2-5, with TRBD2 identical over 8 bases. Per germline, CDR1 MNHNS and CDR2 SASEGT. J lost 2 bases, V lost 9 bases, and 2 bases had no gene match. The CDR3 sequence is 12 residues long. CDR3 loop: CASSGNQETQYF. The CDR3, as DNA: TGTGCCAGTAGCGGGAATCAAGAGACCCAGTACTTC.

The chain employs TRBV5-6 and TRBJ1-6; possible D gene TRBD1, 6 bases. The CDR3 totals 14 residues. Trimming shortened V by 4 bases and J by 8 bases, and 13 bases separated the two germline ends. Germline lookup yields CDR1 SGHDT and CDR2 YYEEEE. The DNA for the CDR3 is TGTGCCAGCAGCCTGAACAGGGCTGATTCACCCCTCCACTTT. It specifies CASSLNRADSPLHF.

The genes are TRBV9 and TRBJ2-1, with D possibly being TRBD2 (5 bases). Germline-derived CDR1 and CDR2 are SGDLS and YYNGEE. The CDR3 has 12 residues. V shed 3 bases and J shed 4 bases, with 5 bases lying between them. For the CDR3, the DNA is TGTGCCAGCAGCGCGGGGTACAATGAGCAGTTCTTC. This codes for CASSAGYNEQFF. The full variable domain, rest sourced from reference TRBV9 and TRBJ2-1, is DSGVTQTPKHLITATGQRVTLRCSPRSGDLSVYWYQQSLDQGLQFLIQYYNGEERAKGNILERFSAQQFPDLHSELNLSSLELGDSALYFCASSAGYNEQFFGPGTRLTVL.

The gene calls are TRBV18 and TRBJ2-6, with a possible D match to TRBD2 (5 bases). Germline-derived CDR1 and CDR2 are KGHSH and LQKENI. V lost 2 bases to trimming and J lost 0 bases, with 14 bases between them. There are 18 residues in the CDR3. The DNA of the CDR3 is TGTGCCAGCTCACCAATCCCCCTAGCCCTCTCTGGGGCCAACGTCCTGACTTTC. Translation gives CASSPIPLALSGANVLTF.